This TCR beta chain is drawn from a study of Tregs in tolerant kidney transplant recipients. Study-level points and caveats: Biological reproducibility was not directly addressed in this study. Few patients were studied, so findings need validation in larger groups. Donor-specific Treg expansion exceeded global Treg expansion in tolerant patients, suggesting antigen drive.

With regard to this clone: Its antigen is unidentified.

The V gene's germline CDR1 is SGHRS and CDR2 YFSETQ. This CDR3 region has 14 residues. Germline trimming cut 3 bases from V and 6 bases from J; bases unmatched to any gene: 7. Sequencing was performed with immunoSEQ multiplex PCR; in TCRdb, only in-frame clones are kept and a portion is missing. The sample comprises 60,000 to 65,000 clones, approximately 98% of which are singletons, and 0.34% rests with the top ten. The rearrangement uses TRBV5-1 and TRBJ2-3; 7 nucleotides agree with TRBD2. The sample was Tregs from blood, taken before the transplant. This clonotype was sampled from a human donor who received a combined kidney and bone marrow transplant. The CDR3 here is CASSSSGPSDTQYF. Written as DNA, the CDR3 is TGCGCCAGCAGCTCTAGCGGTCCCTCCGATACGCAGTATTTT. The variable domain in full, completed from reference TRBV5-1 and TRBJ2-3, reads KAGVTQTPRYLIKTRGQQVTLSCSPISGHRSVSWYQQTPGQGLQFLFEYFSETQRNKGNFPGRFSGRQFSNSRSEMNVSTLELGDSALYLCASSSSGPSDTQYFGPGTRLTVL.